Below, one T cell receptor (beta chain) is given with its context. The antigen this receptor binds is unknown. No base quality values were provided; no much bigger clone lies one nucleotide off. Receptor libraries were prepared by the immunoSEQ multiplex PCR assay. A mixture of 60 forward primers for TCR Vbeta segments and 13 reverse primers for TCR Jbeta segments was used in the multiplex PCR. Amplification of the CDR3 region of rearranged TCR beta genes was performed with a multiplex PCR assay on genomic DNA. Amplified TCR beta libraries were sequenced as 87-base-pair reads on the Illumina HiSeq System. On the study's bioinformatics: A later analysis tallied approximately 87 million unique TCR beta chains across the approximately 670 repertoires, and some 12 million of those chains were shared by two or more donors. Raw reads were error-corrected and collapsed into unique sequences with a nearest-neighbor algorithm that merged closely related sequences to remove PCR and sequencing errors. CDR3 sequences were aligned to IMGT reference sequences to assign V, D and J gene segments. For a sequence to be retained, a match of at least six nucleotides was required to both a V gene segment and a J gene segment. A rearrangement was called productive if the CDR3 had no stop codons and remained in frame with V and J, and every other rearrangement was called non-productive. CDR3 was defined by IMGT convention, running from the second conserved V-encoded cysteine to the conserved J-encoded phenylalanine. The earlier analysis of some 580 of the donors excluded any sequence lacking an unambiguous match to a single V gene segment. In an earlier analysis of 587 of the donors, V segments were called functional above 56.7% productive rearrangements and were called segregating when the between-donor standard deviation exceeded 5%. To diagnose cytomegalovirus status from the catalog of TCR beta chain sequences, a statistical classification framework was built. A later analysis assigned V and J genes by comparing TCR nucleotide sequences with IMGT/GENE-DB human TR gene sequences. Using the TCRdist pipeline, a later analysis assigned CDR3 sequences along with most-parsimonious VDJ recombination scenarios. In a later analysis, each TCR beta chain was defined by its CDR3 amino acid sequence together with its V-gene family, and reads without a unique V-gene family were excluded. To address suspected cross-contamination and a sequencing artifact, a later analysis removed approximately 600 highly shared, low-generation-probability nucleotide sequences. In a later analysis, a clonal expansion index for each public chain was calculated from normalized within-repertoire ranks of inferred template counts. In a later analysis, generation probabilities were computed using a VDJ recombination model fitted to out-of-frame rearrangements, and the results were checked against IGoR. A later analysis scored TCR-TCR, TCR-HLA and TCR-CMV co-occurrence with hypergeometric tests, applying a repertoire-size bias correction to TCR pairs. In a later analysis, false discovery rates were estimated by permuting HLA or CMV assignments 20 times. In a later analysis, co-occurring TCRs were grouped using DBSCAN, and TCRdist sequence similarity was added for clustering within HLA-allele-positive subsets. Repertoires with fewer than 30,000 or more than 120,000 public chains were left out of co-occurrence clustering, as were five repertoires with anomalous nucleotide sharing. In TCRdb, the immuneACCESS table is reduced to in-frame sequences with V and J assigned. These tables do not hold every clone; where another copy was compared, an unresolved V gene accounts for under half, and the others remain unexplained. V and J calls and clone size are given by that table; D and trimming were obtained from the DNA. This sample has 150,000 to 200,000 clones in its table, and roughly 71% of those were observed once. The ten largest clones add up to about 7.9% of the sample.

The germline V gene encodes CDR1 SGDLS and CDR2 YYNGEE. The V end loses 3 bases and the J end loses 0 bases, and a stretch of 15 bases separates them. From the cysteine up to the phenylalanine, the CDR3 has a length of 17 residues. Of all the DNA, just the CDR3 is kept, 51 bases in frame from base 1. This sample stems from a study of cytomegalovirus exposure and HLA in healthy donors (TCRdb year 2017). Looking at the study overall: An earlier analysis of approximately 600 of the donors reported about 250 Gb of sequence data and some 100 million unique TCR beta sequences from approximately 180 million T cells. HLA typing included class I and class II loci at four-digit resolution. A separate validation cohort of 100 to 150 different subjects was used in addition to the roughly 700-subject first cohort. The genetic ancestry cluster associated with self-reported Caucasian donors included roughly four fifths of the roughly 410 genotyped donors. Typing coverage varied by locus: roughly 620-640 donors for A, B, C, DRB1 and DQB1; some 520 for DQA1; approximately 610 for DPA1; under 490 for DPB1. The study combined high-throughput TCR immunosequencing, statistical association of individual TCRs with disease status, and machine learning to predict cytomegalovirus infection status. About five DR-DQ haplotypes were treated as single units for association and clustering because of strong linkage in the cohort. An earlier analysis of some 500 of the donors used high-throughput TCR beta sequencing to judge whether each TCR beta V gene segment behaved as functional or pseudogenic. Using immunosequencing, the study profiled T cell repertoires from 666 subjects and related those repertoires to cytomegalovirus serostatus. The study aimed to test whether signatures of past pathogen exposure could be identified by cataloging public T cell receptors. In the later analysis, no new phenotypic data were used to find candidate immune exposures; instead, reliance was placed on TCR beta sequences and their occurrence across donors. An early release that covered some 630 HLA-typed donors contained approximately 300 gigabases of sequencing data and approximately 85 million unique TCR sequences. A later analysis re-analyzed previously published TCR beta repertoires from roughly 630 donors and added high-resolution HLA genotyping to study TCR occurrence patterns. Donor age, sex, ethnicity and CMV serostatus were collected together with the repertoire data. Every repertoire in the discovery cohort had been generated on one and the same sequencing platform. A later genetic analysis used genome-wide SNP genotypes for about 60% of the roughly 700 donors, treating that subset as a discovery cohort. Among some 410 genotyped donors of the cohort, an average of about 240,000 unique TCR beta nucleotide sequences was sequenced per donor, of which 15% to 20% were non-productive. What the research found in general, with its limitations: An association between a missense DCLRE1C variant and V-gene and J-gene trimming of TCR beta chains was found in a later genetic analysis and replicated in an independent cohort. According to a later analysis, TCR association rates differed among HLA loci, with DRB1 alleles showing the most associated TCRs and HLA-C alleles showing the fewest. It was suggested by the authors that the approach could potentially be generalized to other disease states and immunological phenotypes. Some IMGT-functional V segments, including TRBV6-2 and TRBV6-3, could not be distinguished by the 87-base-pair reads and were therefore excluded. Assigning TCR associations to individual alleles was difficult when HLA alleles, especially DR and DQ, strongly co-occurred. In a later analysis, HLA-associated TCR beta chains were found to be more clonally expanded and to have lower generation probabilities than equally common non-associated chains. A later analysis associated 15,000 to 20,000 TCR beta sequences with specific HLA alleles at a false discovery rate of 0.05. For the cohort, immune exposure information was limited to CMV serostatus. Cytomegalovirus status was reported to be diagnosed by the classifier with high specificity and sensitivity in both the original and validation cohorts. Broadly in line with IMGT annotations, most TCR beta V segments showed up in productive rearrangements about 90% or about 30% of the time in an earlier analysis of several hundred of the donors. A group of highly shared sequence variants was considered likely to be a technical artifact of the sequencing pipeline. The cohort was sequenced for TCR beta chains only, and without alpha or paired-chain data the features that could be detected were limited. Because counts were too low, seventeen rarely observed V segments, including chromosome 9 orphons, were excluded from the earlier analysis of 500 to 700 of the donors. While some public TCRs were present in many individuals, most TCR sequences turned up only very rarely across donors. Roughly uniform sequencing depth across donors was assumed in presence/absence analyses, although this assumption may not hold. A further reported finding was that TCR beta sequences accurately predicted the HLA-A and HLA-B alleles for most subjects in the first cohort. Because HLA typing was unavailable for some donors at each locus, only the typed subset was used in association tests. In the study, some 160 TCR beta chains were listed as associated with cytomegalovirus. A few of the identified cytomegalovirus-associated TCR beta chains were confirmed in vitro to be specific for cytomegalovirus antigens. Several of the top co-occurrence clusters appeared to be linked to parvovirus B19, influenza, CMV and Epstein-Barr virus, according to a later analysis. According to a later analysis, most CMV-associated TCR beta chains appeared to be HLA-restricted, and the HLA associations seemed to be driven largely by CMV exposure. Compared with the roughly 710-donor mean, donors in an Asian-associated ancestry cluster had fewer N-insertions in productive TCRs, according to a later genetic analysis. Linkage disequilibrium might explain the correlated functional status among segregating V segments, but an unknown experimental factor could not be ruled out.

The cohort comprised 710 or so healthy bone marrow donors. At the time of sampling, all cohort members were nominally healthy, though unrecorded immune exposures were likely present. The donor was CMV seropositive and was included in the group of approximately 310 seropositive cohort members. A peripheral blood sample was collected from each donor, and TCR beta sequencing was performed on peripheral blood mononuclear cells. Genomic DNA extraction from the blood cell samples was performed with the Qiagen DNeasy Blood Extraction Kit. The sequenced sample was PBMCs. Recombination joined TRBV9 with TRBJ1-4; matching of 5 bases hints at TRBD1 as the D gene. The receptor was derived from a male donor in good health and CMV-seropositive. The DNA is as follows: TGTGCCAGCAGCGGGGGCGGCTATCGAGCAACTAATGAAAAACTGTTTTTT. It is translated as CASSGGGYRATNEKLFF.